Sequencing of this T cell receptor beta chain was carried out in a study of metastatic and nonmetastatic thyroid tumors. Findings and caveats of the study: The study reportedly found significantly higher TCR beta diversity in malignant thyroid tumors than benign nodules, in blood and tumor.

V trimming: 4 bases; J trimming: 4 bases; junction bases outside the gene matches: 4. Per the germline V gene, CDR1 is SGDLS and CDR2 is YYNGEE. The CDR3 totals 14 residues. Concerning this clone itself: Antigen specificity is unknown.

Each patient went into thyroid surgery without having received any treatment. Through MiXCR, TCRdb re-clonotyped the PCR reads. In the table there are 11,000 to 15,000 clones, around 4% of which are singletons. V and J are TRBV9 and TRBJ2-3; 9 nucleotides align to TRBD1. The sample consisted of tumor tissue. The clonotype originates from a female donor with papillary thyroid cancer or a benign thyroid nodule (not recorded which). Some clones in this sample may be carry-over from other donors' samples. The CDR3 reads CASSWDRDSDTQYF. The CDR3 coding sequence is TGTGCCAGCAGCTGGGACAGGGATTCAGATACGCAGTATTTT.